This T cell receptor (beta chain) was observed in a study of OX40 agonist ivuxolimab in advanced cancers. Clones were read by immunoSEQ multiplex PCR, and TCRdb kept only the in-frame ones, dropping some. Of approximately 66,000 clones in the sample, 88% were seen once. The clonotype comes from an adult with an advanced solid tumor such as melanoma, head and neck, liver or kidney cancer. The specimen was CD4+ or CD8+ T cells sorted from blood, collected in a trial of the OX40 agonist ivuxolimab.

CDR3 sequence: CASSSTWTGSPYNEQFF. For the CDR3, the DNA is TGTGCCAGCAGCTCTACTTGGACAGGGAGTCCCTACAATGAGCAGTTCTTC. The V gene is TRBV12-1, the J gene TRBJ2-1; no check of the table's D call, TRBD1, against the DNA was made. TRBV12-1 corresponds to a pseudogene. This CDR3 contains 17 residues.